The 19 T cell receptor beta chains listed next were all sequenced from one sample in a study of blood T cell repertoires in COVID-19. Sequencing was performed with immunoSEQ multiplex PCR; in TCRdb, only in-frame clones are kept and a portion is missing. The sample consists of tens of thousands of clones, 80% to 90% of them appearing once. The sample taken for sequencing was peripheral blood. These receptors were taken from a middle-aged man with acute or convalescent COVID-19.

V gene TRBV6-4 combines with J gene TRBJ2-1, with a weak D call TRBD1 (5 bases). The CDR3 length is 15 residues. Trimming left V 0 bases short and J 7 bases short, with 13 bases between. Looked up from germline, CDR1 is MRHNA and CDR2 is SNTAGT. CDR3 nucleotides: TGTGCCAGCAGTGACTCTAGGGGTGAGGTTAATGAGCAGTTCTTC. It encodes CASSDSRGEVNEQFF.

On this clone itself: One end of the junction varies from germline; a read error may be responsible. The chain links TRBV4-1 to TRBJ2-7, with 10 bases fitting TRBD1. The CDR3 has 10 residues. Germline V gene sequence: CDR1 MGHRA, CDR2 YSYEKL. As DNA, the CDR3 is TGCGCCAGCAGCCAACCGGGACAGGGGTTC. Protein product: CASSQPGQGF.

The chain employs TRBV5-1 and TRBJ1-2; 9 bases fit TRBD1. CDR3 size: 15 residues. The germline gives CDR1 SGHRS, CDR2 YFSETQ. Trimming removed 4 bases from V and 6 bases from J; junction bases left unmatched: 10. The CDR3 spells CASSPILTGGNGYTF. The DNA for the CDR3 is TGCGCCAGCAGCCCTATTCTAACAGGGGGCAATGGCTACACCTTC.

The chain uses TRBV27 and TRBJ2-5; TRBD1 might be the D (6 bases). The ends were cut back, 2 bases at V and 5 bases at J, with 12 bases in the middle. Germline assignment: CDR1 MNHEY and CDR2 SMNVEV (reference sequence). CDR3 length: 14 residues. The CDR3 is CASSLRRGKETQYF. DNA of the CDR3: TGTGCCAGCAGTTTACGCAGGGGCAAGGAGACCCAGTACTTC.

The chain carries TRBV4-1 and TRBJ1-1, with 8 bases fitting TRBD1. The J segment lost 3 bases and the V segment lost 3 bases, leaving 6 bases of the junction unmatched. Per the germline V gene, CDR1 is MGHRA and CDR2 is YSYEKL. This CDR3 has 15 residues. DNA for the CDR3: TGCGCCAGCAGCCAGGGACAGGCGGGGGACACTGAAGCTTTCTTT. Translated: CASSQGQAGDTEAFF.

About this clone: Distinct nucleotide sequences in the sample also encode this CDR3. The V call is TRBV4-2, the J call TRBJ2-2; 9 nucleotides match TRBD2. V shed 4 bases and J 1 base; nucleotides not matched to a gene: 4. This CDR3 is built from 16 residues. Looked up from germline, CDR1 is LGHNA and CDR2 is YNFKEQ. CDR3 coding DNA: TGTGCCAGCAGCCTAGGGCGGGGGGGGAACACCGGGGAGCTGTTTTTT. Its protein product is CASSLGRGGNTGELFF.

CDR3 residues: CASRGRTGSYYGYTF. DNA of the CDR3: TGTGCCAGCAGGGGCCGGACAGGGTCTTACTATGGCTACACCTTC. This chain links TRBV21-1 with TRBJ1-2; TRBD1 is the table's D call, not checked against the DNA. TRBV21-1 is designated a pseudogene. The CDR3 loop spans 15 amino acids.

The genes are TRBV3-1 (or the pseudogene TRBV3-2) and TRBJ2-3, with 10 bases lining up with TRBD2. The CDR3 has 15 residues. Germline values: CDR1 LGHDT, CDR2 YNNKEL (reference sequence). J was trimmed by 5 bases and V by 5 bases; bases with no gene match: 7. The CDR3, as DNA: TGTGCCAGCAGCGCTTCTAGCGGGAGTATAGATACGCAGTATTTT. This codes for CASSASSGSIDTQYF.

The CDR3 here is CASKGGASYEQYF. The CDR3 bases are TGTGCCAGCAAAGGAGGGGCGTCCTACGAGCAGTACTTC. The rearrangement links TRBV27 to TRBJ2-7; perhaps TRBD2 as D (6 bases). This CDR3 region has 13 residues. V was shortened by 7 bases and J by 1 base, with 11 bases between the two germline ends. CDR1 is MNHEY and CDR2 is SMNVEV in the germline V gene (reference sequence).

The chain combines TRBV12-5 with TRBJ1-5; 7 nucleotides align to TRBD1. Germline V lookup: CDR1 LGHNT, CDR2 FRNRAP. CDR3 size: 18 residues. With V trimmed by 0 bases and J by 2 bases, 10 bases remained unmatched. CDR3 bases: TGTGCTAGTGGTTTGGTACCCGACAGGGTAAGACGCAATCAGCCCCAGCATTTT. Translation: CASGLVPDRVRRNQPQHF.

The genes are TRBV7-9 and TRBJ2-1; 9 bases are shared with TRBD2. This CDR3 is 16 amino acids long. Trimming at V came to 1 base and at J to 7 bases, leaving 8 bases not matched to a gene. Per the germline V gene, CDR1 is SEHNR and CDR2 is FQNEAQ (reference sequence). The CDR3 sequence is CASSLEGGRALNEQFF. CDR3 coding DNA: TGTGCCAGCAGCTTAGAGGGCGGGAGGGCCTTAAATGAGCAGTTCTTC.

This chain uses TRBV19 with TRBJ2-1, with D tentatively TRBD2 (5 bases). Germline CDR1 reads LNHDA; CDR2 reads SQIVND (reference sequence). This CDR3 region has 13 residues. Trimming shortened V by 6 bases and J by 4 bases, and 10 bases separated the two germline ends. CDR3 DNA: TGTGCCAGTAGCCCGGGGTCTTACAATGAGCAGTTCTTC. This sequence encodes CASSPGSYNEQFF.

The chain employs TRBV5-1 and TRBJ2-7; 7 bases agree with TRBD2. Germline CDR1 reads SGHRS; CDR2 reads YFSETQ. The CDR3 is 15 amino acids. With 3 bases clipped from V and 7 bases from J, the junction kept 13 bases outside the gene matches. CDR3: CASSWTSSGGGEQYF. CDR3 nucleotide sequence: TGCGCCAGCAGCTGGACCTCTAGCGGTGGTGGGGAGCAGTACTTC.

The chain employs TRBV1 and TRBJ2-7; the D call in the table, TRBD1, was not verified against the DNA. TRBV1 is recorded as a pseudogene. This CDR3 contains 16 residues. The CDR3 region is CTSSQGRVQGGYEQYF. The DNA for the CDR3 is TGCACCAGCAGCCAAGGAAGGGTACAGGGGGGATACGAGCAGTACTTC.

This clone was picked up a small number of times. CDR3 residues: CASSHPTGESNEQFF. For the CDR3, the DNA is TGTGCCAGCAGCCATCCTACAGGGGAGAGTAATGAGCAGTTCTTC. This chain uses TRBV3-1 (or the pseudogene TRBV3-2) with TRBJ2-1; TRBD1 agrees at 7 bases. The CDR3 is 15 amino acids. The germline CDR1 and CDR2 sequences are LGHDT and YNNKEL (reference sequence). V trimming: 3 bases; J trimming: 7 bases; junction bases outside the gene matches: 9.

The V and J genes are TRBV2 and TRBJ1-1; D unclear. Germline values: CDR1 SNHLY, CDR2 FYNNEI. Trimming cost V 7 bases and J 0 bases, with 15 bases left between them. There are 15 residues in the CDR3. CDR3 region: CASMPAERMNTEAFF. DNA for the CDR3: TGTGCCAGCATGCCGGCGGAGAGGATGAACACTGAAGCTTTCTTT.

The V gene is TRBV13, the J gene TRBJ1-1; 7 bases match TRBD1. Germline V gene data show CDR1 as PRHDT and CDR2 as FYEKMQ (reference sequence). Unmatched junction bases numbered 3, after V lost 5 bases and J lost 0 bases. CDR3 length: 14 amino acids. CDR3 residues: CASSDRAVNTEAFF. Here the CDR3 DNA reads TGTGCCAGCAGCGACAGGGCGGTGAACACTGAAGCTTTCTTT.

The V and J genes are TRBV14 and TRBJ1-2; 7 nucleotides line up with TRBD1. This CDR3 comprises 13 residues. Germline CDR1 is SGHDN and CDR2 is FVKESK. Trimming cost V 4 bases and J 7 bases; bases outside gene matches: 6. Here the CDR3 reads CASSRGTEFGYTF. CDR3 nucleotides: TGTGCCAGCAGCCGAGGGACAGAATTTGGCTACACCTTC.

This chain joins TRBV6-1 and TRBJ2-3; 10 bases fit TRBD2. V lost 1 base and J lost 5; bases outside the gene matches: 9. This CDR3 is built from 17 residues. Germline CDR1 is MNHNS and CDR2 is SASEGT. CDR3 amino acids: CASSEVVAGGGVDTQYF. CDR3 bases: TGTGCCAGCAGTGAAGTCGTAGCGGGGGGCGGAGTAGATACGCAGTATTTT.